The 27 T cell receptor beta chains given below trace back to one sample, sequenced in a study of T cells in Graves' hyperthyroidism and ophthalmopathy. RNA transcripts provided the source from which TCR beta CDR3 regions were amplified. A first-round RT-PCR of the TCR CDR3 used the HTBI primer set. TCRdb analysed the multiplex PCR reads with MiXCR anew, one entry per CDR3 protein. The table has roughly 740,000 distinct CDR3 sequences, about 16% seen once. Sequenced: blood. The receptor source for this set is a man aged 18-30 years with Graves' hyperthyroidism.

Ten or more counts support this clonotype. The chain recombines TRBV11-3 with TRBJ2-5; the D is unclear. Germline assignment: CDR1 SGHNT and CDR2 YENEEA. The CDR3 has 13 amino acids. V was shortened by 6 bases and J by 2 bases, with 10 bases between the two germline ends. CDR3 residues: CASSRSGQETQYF. Written as DNA, the CDR3 is TGTGCCAGCAGTCGAAGTGGACAAGAGACCCAGTACTTC.

In its sample, this clonotype was seen many times. The genes are TRBV7-8 and TRBJ2-7; 7 bases map to TRBD2. The CDR3 runs 15 residues. Germline CDR1 SGHVS, CDR2 FQNEAQ. Unmatched junction bases numbered 6, after V lost 0 bases and J lost 4 bases. CDR3 region: CASSLAAASGYEQYF. CDR3 coding DNA: TGTGCCAGCAGCTTAGCGGCGGCTAGCGGATACGAGCAGTACTTC.

This clonotype was recorded many times. The rearrangement uses TRBV6-2 or TRBV6-3 and TRBJ1-1; D not certain. V shed 2 bases and J shed 0 bases, with 13 bases lying between them. The CDR3 has 16 amino acids. Germline V gene data show CDR1 as MNHEY and CDR2 as SVGEGT. The CDR3 DNA reads TGTGCCAGCAGTTACATCCGTCCGGTCATGAACACTGAAGCTTTCTTT. Translation: CASSYIRPVMNTEAFF.

There are a few counts of this clonotype. The genes are TRBV28 and TRBJ2-4; TRBD1 might be the D (5 bases). This CDR3 has 14 residues. V gave up 2 bases and J gave up 8 bases, with 13 bases separating them. Germline V gives CDR1 MDHEN, CDR2 SYDVKM. CDR3 DNA sequence: TGTGCCAGCAGTTTAAGCAGGGATGGGGACATTCAGTACTTC. Protein sequence: CASSLSRDGDIQYF.

This clonotype was found many times. This rearrangement joins TRBV6-1 to TRBJ1-1; 8 bases line up with TRBD1. Trimming removed 6 bases from V and 10 bases from J; junction bases left unmatched: 7. The CDR3 is made up of 12 amino acids. Germline V lookup: CDR1 MNHNS, CDR2 SASEGT. The CDR3 sequence: CASRDRALTAFF. CDR3 bases: TGTGCCAGCAGGGACAGGGCCCTGACAGCTTTCTTT.

To note about this clonotype: This may be a read error: a much more frequent sequence differs by one nucleotide. The V call is TRBV2, the J call TRBJ1-2, with D tentatively TRBD1 (6 bases). The CDR3 has 16 amino acids. CDR1 and CDR2 (germline): SNHLY, FYNNEI. CDR3 in amino acids: CASSEEAGVANYGYAF. DNA for the CDR3: TGTGCCAGCAGTGAAGAGGCAGGGGTAGCTAACTATGGCTACGCCTTC.

Of note for this clonotype: Given a much more abundant clone one base away, this may be a read error. The rearrangement links TRBV10-3 to TRBJ2-7; the match to TRBD1 covers 7 bases. Looked up from germline, CDR1 is ENHRY and CDR2 is SYGVKD. CDR3 length equals 14 residues. V lost 10 bases, J lost 4 bases, and 13 bases stayed unmatched. The DNA of the CDR3 is TGTGCCACCCTAGCACAGGGGACATTGTACGAGCAGTACTTC. Translating it yields CATLAQGTLYEQYF.

Ten or more counts support this clonotype. The rearrangement uses TRBV11-2 and TRBJ2-7; D is uncertain. Per germline, CDR1 SGHAT and CDR2 FQNNGV. This CDR3 has 14 residues. V was shortened by 0 bases and J by 2 bases, with 8 bases between the two germline ends. CDR3 region: CASSLEWGTYEQYF. The CDR3 region has the DNA TGTGCCAGCAGCTTAGAGTGGGGTACCTACGAGCAGTACTTC.

This clonotype came up a few times. The chain employs TRBV19 and TRBJ1-1; no clear D gene. Germline assignment: CDR1 LNHDA and CDR2 SQIVND (reference sequence). The CDR3 is 13 residues long. V was shortened by 2 bases and J by 0 bases, with 4 bases between the two germline ends. For the CDR3, the DNA is TGTGCCAGTAGTATATGGCTGAACACTGAAGCTTTCTTT. Translation gives CASSIWLNTEAFF.

This clonotype was observed many times. This chain links TRBV5-5 with TRBJ2-1, with 8 nucleotides matching TRBD2. The CDR3 runs to 14 residues. CDR1 and CDR2 from the germline V gene are SGHKS and YYEKEE (reference sequence). J lost 5 bases, V lost 4 bases, and 5 bases had no gene match. CDR3 amino acids: CASSILAGNNEQFF. In DNA, the CDR3 is TGTGCCAGCAGCATATTAGCGGGAAACAATGAGCAGTTCTTC.

This chain joins TRBV2 and TRBJ2-7; 14 nucleotides agree with TRBD2. Germline V gene lookup returns CDR1 SNHLY and CDR2 FYNNEI. This CDR3 has 14 residues. The trim removed 7 bases at V and 6 bases at J, leaving 5 bases unmatched. This CDR3 is CASKAGTSGGEQYF. The DNA for the CDR3 is TGTGCCAGCAAAGCCGGGACTAGCGGGGGCGAGCAGTACTTC.

This clonotype was seen at least ten times. The rearrangement links TRBV28 to TRBJ2-5; TRBD2 is a possible D gene (5 bases). Looked up from germline, CDR1 is MDHEN and CDR2 is SYDVKM. V gave up 4 bases and J gave up 5 bases, with 20 bases separating them. This CDR3 comprises 16 residues. CDR3 in amino acids: CASSSQPGRDSETQYF. CDR3 nucleotides: TGTGCCAGCAGTTCACAACCGGGAAGGGATTCGGAGACCCAGTACTTC. Combining the CDR3 with reference TRBV28 and TRBJ2-5 gives the whole variable domain DVKVTQSSRYLVKRTGEKVFLECVQDMDHENMFWYRQDPGLGLRLIYFSYDVKMKEKGDIPEGYSVSREKKERFSLILESASTNQTSMYLCASSSQPGRDSETQYFGPGTRLLVL.

This clonotype was detected only a few times. The chain carries TRBV28 and TRBJ1-5; D is uncertain. Germline loops: CDR1 MDHEN, CDR2 SYDVKM. Trimming removed 10 bases at V and 2 bases at J, with 27 bases between. The CDR3 has 18 residues. The CDR3 nucleotides are TGTGCCACCTCCTTAGGTGGGTTTCATGTAAGCGGCAATCAGCCCCAGCATTTT. Translating gives CATSLGGFHVSGNQPQHF.

In regard to this clonotype: With a much larger clone just one base away, this may be a read error. The chain uses TRBV11-3 and TRBJ1-1; D gene uncertain. The CDR3 covers 14 residues. The germline gives CDR1 SGHNT, CDR2 YENEEA. CDR3 nucleotides: TGTGCCAGCGGCTTAGTTTCTCGGTACACTGAAGCTTTCTTT. Translation gives CASGLVSRYTEAFF.

In this sample, this clonotype turned up a few times. V gene TRBV3-1 combines with J gene TRBJ2-7; the D is unclear. Looked up from germline, CDR1 is LGHDT and CDR2 is YNNKEL (reference sequence). The CDR3 has 13 residues. V was trimmed by 1 base and J by 0 bases, leaving 4 bases between them. In DNA form, the CDR3 reads TGTGCCAGCAGCCAAGCAAGCTCCTACGAGCAGTACTTC. Translation gives CASSQASSYEQYF.

This clonotype was recorded many times. V gene TRBV7-2 combines with J gene TRBJ2-1; possible D gene TRBD2, 6 bases. Per germline, CDR1 SGHTA and CDR2 FQGNSA. The V gene lost 8 bases and the J gene lost 9 bases, with 14 bases spanning the gap. This CDR3 has 12 amino acids. The CDR3 loop is CASAFGRGEQFF. The CDR3 DNA sequence: TGTGCCAGCGCGTTTGGGCGGGGTGAGCAGTTCTTC.

The rearrangement links TRBV5-1 to TRBJ2-7; possible D gene TRBD2, 5 bases. Trimming took 0 bases from V and 3 from J, leaving 16 bases between them. Germline lookup yields CDR1 SGHRS and CDR2 YFSETQ. This CDR3 is 16 amino acids long. CDR3 bases: TGCGCCAGCAGCTTGGCCGTAACGTGGAGCGGCTACGAGCAGTACTTC. Translating gives CASSLAVTWSGYEQYF.

The chain links TRBV19 to TRBJ1-5; maybe TRBD1 (5 bases). From germline, CDR1 is LNHDA and CDR2 SQIVND (reference sequence). This CDR3 has 13 residues. V shed 9 bases and J shed 2 bases, with 11 bases lying between them. CDR3 amino acids: CASWVGGNQPQHF. The CDR3, as DNA: TGTGCCAGCTGGGTAGGGGGCAATCAGCCCCAGCATTTT.

The chain has TRBV12-3 or TRBV12-4 and TRBJ2-3; 7 nucleotides match TRBD2. V was clipped by 7 bases and J by 5 bases; unmatched bases: 15. The CDR3 loop spans 16 amino acids. The CDR3 spells CASTRRDYPREDTQYF. CDR3 nucleotide sequence: TGTGCCAGCACCCGGCGGGACTACCCGAGGGAAGATACGCAGTATTTT.

V and J are TRBV5-1 and TRBJ2-6; tentatively, D is TRBD2 (5 bases). Germline CDR1 and CDR2: SGHRS and YFSETQ. The CDR3 covers 17 residues. V gave up 1 base and J gave up 0 bases, with 11 bases separating them. The CDR3 spells CASSLSSVSSGANVLTF. CDR3 DNA: TGCGCCAGCAGCTTGAGTAGCGTAAGCTCTGGGGCCAACGTCCTGACTTTC.

This clonotype has a count of ten or more. The chain's CDR3 is CASSSTSWGGDEQFF. Here the CDR3 DNA reads TGTGCCAGCAGCTCGACTAGCTGGGGGGGGGATGAGCAGTTCTTC. V gene TRBV7-2 combines with J gene TRBJ2-1; 7 positions agree with TRBD2. The J segment lost 8 bases and the V segment lost 4 bases, leaving 11 bases of the junction unmatched. CDR1 is SGHTA, CDR2 FQGNSA, per germline. There are 15 residues in the CDR3.

The rearrangement links TRBV10-3 to TRBJ2-5; D is undetermined. Trimming left V 3 bases short and J 13 bases short, with 21 bases between. The CDR3 contains 14 residues. Germline assignment: CDR1 ENHRY and CDR2 SYGVKD. The CDR3 protein is CAISDPSFPRGPYF. The CDR3 DNA reads as TGTGCCATCAGTGACCCATCGTTCCCCCGTGGCCCGTACTTC.

This clonotype appeared a few times. This rearrangement joins TRBV27 to TRBJ1-6; no clear D gene. Germline CDR1 reads MNHEY; CDR2 reads SMNVEV (reference sequence). V was cut by 2 bases and J by 3 bases, with 11 bases left in between. The CDR3 totals 16 residues. CDR3 loop: CASSLTGPVYNSPLHF. CDR3 sequence (DNA): TGTGCCAGCAGTTTAACGGGCCCGGTCTATAATTCACCCCTCCACTTT.

This clonotype was counted between two and nine times. J is TRBJ2-7 and V is TRBV28; 7 bases match TRBD2. This CDR3 comprises 14 residues. Germline V gene sequence: CDR1 MDHEN, CDR2 SYDVKM. The J segment lost 9 bases and the V segment lost 6 bases, leaving 14 bases of the junction unmatched. This chain's CDR3 is CASRGASGRVGQYF. The CDR3 DNA reads TGTGCCAGCAGGGGTGCTAGCGGCCGGGTCGGGCAGTACTTC. The variable domain in full, completed from reference TRBV28 and TRBJ2-7, reads DVKVTQSSRYLVKRTGEKVFLECVQDMDHENMFWYRQDPGLGLRLIYFSYDVKMKEKGDIPEGYSVSREKKERFSLILESASTNQTSMYLCASRGASGRVGQYFGPGTRLTVT.

This clonotype was observed a few times. V is TRBV4-1 and J is TRBJ2-3; TRBD2 matches 12 bases. CDR3 length equals 19 residues. Germline trimming cut 6 bases from V and 0 bases from J; bases unmatched to any gene: 13. CDR1 and CDR2 (germline): MGHRA, YSYEKL. The CDR3 loop reads CASSRRGLAGMTSTDTQYF. DNA for the CDR3: TGCGCCAGCAGTAGACGAGGACTAGCGGGGATGACTAGCACAGATACGCAGTATTTT.

Remarks on this clonotype: Since a much larger clone is just one base distant, this may be a read error. Since the CDR3 does not end with the conserved phenylalanine or tryptophan, this likely comes from a read error. In DNA, the CDR3 is TGTGCCAGCAGTTTATTTGCGGTGAACACTGAAGCTTTCTCT. Protein: CASSLFAVNTEAFS. The V and J genes are TRBV28 and TRBJ1-1, with D hard to call. Trimming pared 1 base from V and 0 bases from J, leaving 6 bases between. The CDR3 has 14 residues. Germline V CDR1 and CDR2: MDHEN, SYDVKM.

The rearrangement uses TRBV29-1 and TRBJ1-2; D is unresolved. In germline, CDR1 is SQVTM, CDR2 ANQGSEA. V was clipped by 0 bases and J by 5 bases, with 10 bases between them. The CDR3 runs to 13 residues. The CDR3 reads CSVEEPALYGYTF. The DNA for the CDR3 is TGCAGCGTTGAAGAACCTGCTCTTTATGGCTACACCTTC.